This T cell receptor (beta chain) was sequenced in a study of vaccination effects on CD4 cells after COVID-19. Study information: Post-vaccine draws lagged the second dose by a median of 72 days. Study observations and caveats: Cross-reaction with common cold coronaviruses was seen in only 1 of 255 vaccine-induced clones from healthy vaccinees.

CD4+ T cells specific for antigen were expanded with viral peptide pools by the ViraFEST assay before sequencing. Following a roughly 9-day culture, CD4+ T cells were purified. Vaccine administered to participants consisted of two doses of either BNT162b2 or mRNA-1273. The researchers cultured 1.9 million or so PBMC per well with 8 to 10 IU/ml IL-2 and about 10 ug/ml peptides. It was on days 3 and 7 that half the medium was replaced with IL-2 medium. The method was immunoSEQ multiplex PCR; TCRdb's version includes in-frame clones alone and lacks a portion of them. The table lists fewer than 30,000 clones, about four fifths of them singletons. A word on this clone: Its antigen remains unidentified.

The germline V gene has CDR1 SGHTA and CDR2 FQGNSA. After removal of 1 base from V and 9 bases from J, the junction contained 13 bases not matched to a gene. CDR3 length equals 17 residues. The chain recombines TRBV7-2 with TRBJ2-1; 9 bases are a match to TRBD2. The sample was CD4+ T cells from PBMCs cultured with HCoV-NL63 spike peptides, taken after COVID-19 vaccination. The TCR comes from a human donor who received a COVID-19 vaccine. Some clones in this sample may be carry-over from other donors' samples. The CDR3 DNA reads TGTGCCAGCAGCTTAGTTTTGGCGGGGGGGCCGAGTGGTGAGCAGTTCTTC. Translation gives CASSLVLAGGPSGEQFF.